A single sample gave rise to the 27 T cell receptor beta chains below, sequenced in a study of shared T cell receptors in the human thymus. Method: immunoSEQ multiplex PCR; TCRdb's copy keeps in-frame clones and lacks some. The sample consists of some 700,000 clones, roughly 90% of them appearing once. These data were also filed under a second study, of human thymus T cells.

Source material: thymocytes. These receptors were collected from a boy under two years old with a congenital heart defect.

The V call is TRBV28, the J call TRBJ1-3; 7 nucleotides agree with TRBD1. CDR1 and CDR2 from the germline V gene are MDHEN and SYDVKM. V shed 6 bases, J shed 0 bases, and the junction held 11 bases outside the gene matches. The CDR3 runs 17 residues. Here the CDR3 DNA reads TGTGCCAGCAGACTTCCATCAGGGGGAAGCTCTGGAAACACCATATATTTT. This gives the protein CASRLPSGGSSGNTIYF.

This sequence joins TRBV18 and TRBJ2-7; 8 bases match TRBD1. The CDR3 loop spans 14 amino acids. Germline V gene lookup returns CDR1 KGHSH and CDR2 LQKENI. V gave up 6 bases and J gave up 3 bases; unmatched junction bases: 7. The CDR3 region has the DNA TGTGCCAGCTCCCGGGGACAGGACTTCTACGAGCAGTACTTC. Translated: CASSRGQDFYEQYF.

This clone was detected once. The chain carries TRBV4-3 and TRBJ1-2; 9 bases fit TRBD1. CDR1 is LGHNA, CDR2 YSLEER, per germline. V was clipped by 0 bases and J by 6 bases; unmatched bases: 11. CDR3 length: 17 residues. CDR3 residues: CASSQDRNRGLMDGYTF. The CDR3 nucleotides are TGCGCCAGCAGCCAAGATCGGAACAGGGGGCTAATGGATGGCTACACCTTC.

This clone was recorded once. V usage is TRBV19 and J usage is TRBJ2-5; 8 nucleotides agree with TRBD1. This CDR3 comprises 17 residues. J gave up 1 base and V 1 base, and 8 bases lay outside the gene matches. Germline lookup yields CDR1 LNHDA and CDR2 SQIVND (reference sequence). The DNA of the CDR3 is TGTGCCAGTAGTATAGTGAGTGTCAGGGGGCTCCAAGAGACCCAGTACTTC. Translated: CASSIVSVRGLQETQYF.

This chain connects TRBV14 to TRBJ2-7, with a weak D call TRBD1 (6 bases). Looked up from germline, CDR1 is SGHDN and CDR2 is FVKESK. CDR3 length: 14 amino acids. Trimming left V 7 bases short and J 2 bases short, with 15 bases between. The CDR3 DNA follows: TGTGCCAGCACTCAAGGGGGTTATCCCTACGAGCAGTACTTC. It specifies CASTQGGYPYEQYF.

The CDR3, as DNA: TGTGCCAGCAGTGGCCAGGGGGATCATCCGGGGGGAAACACCATATATTTT. Residues: CASSGQGDHPGGNTIYF. The J gene is TRBJ1-3, the V gene TRBV27, with 7 bases fitting TRBD1. The CDR3 has 17 residues. V shed 5 bases and J 4 bases; nucleotides not matched to a gene: 14. The germline CDR1 and CDR2 sequences are MNHEY and SMNVEV (reference sequence).

The chain recombines TRBV2 with TRBJ2-1; D not resolved. CDR1 is SNHLY and CDR2 is FYNNEI in the germline V gene. The ends were cut back, 8 bases at V and 2 bases at J, with 16 bases in the middle. The CDR3 is made up of 15 amino acids. The CDR3 reads CASPNARTAYNEQFF. The CDR3 region has the DNA TGTGCCAGCCCCAACGCTAGAACCGCCTACAATGAGCAGTTCTTC.

This clone was detected once. The chain couples TRBV13 to TRBJ2-1; the D gene is possibly TRBD2 (6 bases). Between the trimmed V and J ends, which lost 8 bases and 7 bases, there was a span of 6 bases. Looked up from germline, CDR1 is PRHDT and CDR2 is FYEKMQ (reference sequence). This CDR3 spans 10 amino acids. In nucleotides, the CDR3 is TGTGCCAGCGGGGGGAATGAGCAGTTCTTC. It codes for CASGGNEQFF.

This chain links TRBV6-4 with TRBJ1-2; possible D gene TRBD1, 6 bases. CDR3 size: 14 residues. Germline assignment: CDR1 MRHNA and CDR2 SNTAGT. Trimming stripped 0 bases from V and 6 bases from J, with 11 bases between. CDR3 bases: TGTGCCAGCAGTGACTCTGGGGGGGCCAATGGCTACACCTTC. Amino acids: CASSDSGGANGYTF.

The sample holds one count of this clone. The chain links TRBV21-1 to TRBJ2-7; whether TRBD2, the table's D call, matches the DNA was not checked. TRBV21-1 is a documented pseudogene. CDR3 size: 16 residues. CDR3: CASSKVAGSNSYEQYF. The CDR3 DNA reads TGTGCCAGCAGCAAAGTGGCGGGCTCAAACTCCTACGAGCAGTACTTC.

This chain uses TRBV7-8 with TRBJ2-3; TRBD2 is a possible D gene (5 bases). Germline-derived CDR1 and CDR2 are SGHVS and FQNEAQ. The CDR3 spans 15 residues. Trimming pared 4 bases from V and 1 base from J, leaving 12 bases between. The CDR3 DNA follows: TGTGCCAGCAGCTCAACGAAGCGGCGCACAGATACGCAGTATTTT. Its translation is CASSSTKRRTDTQYF.

J is TRBJ2-2 and V is TRBV6-1; the match to TRBD2 covers 16 bases. Unmatched junction bases numbered 3, after V lost 11 bases and J lost 3 bases. In germline, CDR1 is MNHNS, CDR2 SASEGT. This CDR3 region has 15 residues. CDR3 nucleotide sequence: TGTGCCGGGACTAGCGGGAGGGGGGACACCGGGGAGCTGTTTTTT. It yields the protein CAGTSGRGDTGELFF.

The rearrangement links TRBV10-2 to TRBJ2-7; D is perhaps TRBD1 (7 bases). CDR3 length equals 15 residues. Trimming pared 6 bases from V and 1 base from J, leaving 16 bases between. The germline CDR1 and CDR2 sequences are WSHSY and SAAADI. The CDR3 is CASRPGGTASYEQYF. The CDR3, as DNA: TGCGCCAGCAGACCTGGGGGGACAGCTTCCTACGAGCAGTACTTC.

V and J are TRBV11-2 and TRBJ2-7, with 8 bases aligning to TRBD2. The CDR3 length is 16 residues. Germline-derived CDR1 and CDR2 are SGHAT and FQNNGV. The ends lost 1 base at V and 3 bases at J; junction bases unmatched: 8. The CDR3 sequence: CASSLVGGRPRYEQYF. The CDR3 DNA sequence: TGTGCCAGCAGCTTAGTAGGCGGGAGGCCCCGCTACGAGCAGTACTTC.

J is TRBJ2-7 and V is TRBV11-2; TRBD2 aligns across 13 bases. The CDR3 loop spans 16 amino acids. V dropped 4 bases and J dropped 0; count of bases not matched to a gene: 3. Germline CDR1 is SGHAT and CDR2 is FQNNGV. CDR3 loop: CASSSTSGGSSYEQYF. CDR3 coding DNA: TGTGCCAGCAGCTCGACTAGCGGGGGGAGCTCCTACGAGCAGTACTTC.

The rearrangement links TRBV5-3 to TRBJ2-1; D is ambiguous. TRBV5-3 is treated as an ORF (open reading frame) with a function not yet certain. With 2 bases removed from V and 3 bases from J, the gap between germline ends came to 18 bases. CDR3 size: 17 residues. CDR3 DNA sequence: TGTGCCAGAAGCTTTTCCCCAGACCGCCAGGACTACAATGAGCAGTTCTTC. This codes for CARSFSPDRQDYNEQFF.

The chain employs TRBV4-1 and TRBJ2-1; D gene uncertain. The ends were cut back, 4 bases at V and 4 bases at J, with 23 bases in the middle. This CDR3 comprises 18 residues. CDR1 and CDR2 (germline): MGHRA, YSYEKL. The CDR3 reads CASSRVPFLTPYYNEQFF. CDR3 bases: TGCGCCAGCAGCCGAGTTCCGTTTTTAACCCCCTATTACAATGAGCAGTTCTTC.

The gene calls are TRBV9 and TRBJ2-7; 8 bases fit TRBD2. CDR1 and CDR2 (germline): SGDLS, YYNGEE. With V trimmed by 3 bases and J by 6 bases, 8 bases remained unmatched. The CDR3 runs to 14 residues. CDR3 in amino acids: CASSAAGEGGEQYF. The DNA for the CDR3 is TGTGCCAGCAGCGCAGCGGGAGAGGGGGGCGAGCAGTACTTC.

DNA for the CDR3: TGCGCCAGCAGCTTGGGGCGGGGACACAATGAGCAGTTCTTC. Translation: CASSLGRGHNEQFF. The chain employs TRBV5-1 and TRBJ2-1; possible D gene TRBD2, 6 bases. The CDR3 sequence is 14 residues long. Trimming stripped 0 bases from V and 5 bases from J, with 9 bases between. Looked up from germline, CDR1 is SGHRS and CDR2 is YFSETQ.

This clone was seen once. The chain is built from TRBV27 and TRBJ2-1; 13 positions agree with TRBD2. The CDR3 is made up of 19 amino acids. Germline loops: CDR1 MNHEY, CDR2 SMNVEV (reference sequence). V was clipped by 2 bases and J by 0 bases; unmatched bases: 7. CDR3 DNA sequence: TGTGCCAGCAGTTTACCGGGACTAGCGGGACCCAGCTCCTACAATGAGCAGTTCTTC. It specifies CASSLPGLAGPSSYNEQFF.

J is TRBJ1-4 and V is TRBV7-9, with D hard to call. The CDR3 loop spans 14 amino acids. Germline loops: CDR1 SEHNR, CDR2 FQNEAQ (reference sequence). V lost 8 bases and J lost 8, with 18 bases in between. The CDR3 nucleotides are TGTGCCAGCGGGCCCGTCTGGGTGATAGAAAAACTGTTTTTT. Translating gives CASGPVWVIEKLFF.

The V gene is TRBV9, the J gene TRBJ2-1; D may be TRBD2 (6 bases). The CDR3 is 14 residues long. Germline CDR1 reads SGDLS; CDR2 reads YYNGEE. Between the trimmed V and J ends, which lost 0 bases and 6 bases, there was a span of 10 bases. The CDR3 sequence: CASSVEYGGNEQFF. The CDR3 DNA sequence: TGTGCCAGCAGCGTAGAATACGGGGGCAATGAGCAGTTCTTC.

In regard to this clone: The same CDR3 arises from other DNA sequences in this sample as well. The chain couples TRBV5-1 to TRBJ2-7, with 9 bases identical to TRBD2. Per germline, CDR1 SGHRS and CDR2 YFSETQ. The CDR3 runs 15 residues. The V and J ends lost 2 bases and 7 bases, in that order; junction bases with no gene match: 10. CDR3 coding DNA: TGCGCCAGCAGCTTAGCGGGAGGAGGCTTGTATGAGCAGTACTTC. Its protein product is CASSLAGGGLYEQYF.

V and J are TRBV5-1 and TRBJ1-3; no clear D gene. V gave up 0 bases and J gave up 5 bases, with 18 bases separating them. CDR3 length: 17 amino acids. Germline V lookup: CDR1 SGHRS, CDR2 YFSETQ. The CDR3 nucleotides read TGCGCCAGCAGCTTGGCCTGGGCCGATACTAGGAGAAACACCATATATTTT. Amino acid sequence: CASSLAWADTRRNTIYF.

The chain uses TRBV9 and TRBJ1-5; D not resolved. The CDR3 length is 15 residues. The ends were cut back, 0 bases at V and 5 bases at J, with 12 bases in the middle. Germline CDR1 is SGDLS and CDR2 is YYNGEE. The CDR3 DNA follows: TGTGCCAGCAGCGTAGGAGGGTTAAAGGATCAGCCCCAGCATTTT. It is translated as CASSVGGLKDQPQHF.

The chain combines TRBV6-1 with TRBJ1-5; tentatively, D is TRBD1 (5 bases). The germline gives CDR1 MNHNS, CDR2 SASEGT. The CDR3 consists of 14 residues. V was cut by 4 bases and J by 6 bases, with 13 bases left in between. The CDR3 coding sequence is TGTGCCAGCAGTGCCGGCCAGGGCATTCAGCCCCAGCATTTT. Translating it yields CASSAGQGIQPQHF.

The chain couples TRBV6-1 to TRBJ2-5; tentatively, D is TRBD1 (5 bases). V lost 1 base to trimming and J lost 4 bases, with 19 bases between them. CDR1 and CDR2 from the germline V gene are MNHNS and SASEGT. CDR3 length: 17 amino acids. In DNA form, the CDR3 reads TGTGCCAGCAGTGAAGTGTCGGGCAGGGCAAGGGTAGAGACCCAGTACTTC. It translates to CASSEVSGRARVETQYF.